A selection of T cell receptor beta chains follows, all from one sample in a study of T cell repertoires in aging, cancer and after chemotherapy. A single record per CDR3 protein comes from TCRdb applying MiXCR to the multiplex PCR reads. Of about 12,000 distinct CDR3 sequences in the sample, around 29% were seen once. What was sequenced was blood. These receptors all come from a human donor in good health. The donor label of this sample is uncertain. CDR3s include the opening cysteine and the closing phenylalanine or tryptophan. Each record gives: clone size, D gene, J gene, V gene, CDR3 protein, CDR3 DNA. A D gene is named only where the DNA matches it firmly. Clone size appears in some rows only: once, few, many, or a class for an expanded clone.

>-|-|TRBJ1-2|TRBV20-1
CSARDPAGVVGGYTF
TGCAGTGCTAGGGATCCCGCAGGGGTCGTAGGTGGCTACACCTTC
>medium-sized|TRBD1|TRBJ2-2|TRBV19
CASSIWPRVGDSANTGELFF
TGTGCCAGTAGTATATGGCCAAGGGTTGGGGACAGCGCGAACACCGGGGAGCTGTTTTTT
>-|-|TRBJ1-2|TRBV6-5
CASSYSALYGYTF
TGTGCCAGCAGTTACTCTGCCCTCTATGGCTACACCTTC
>-|-|TRBJ2-6|TRBV5-1
CASSLQSSGANVLTF
TGCGCCAGCAGCCTCCAGAGCTCTGGGGCCAACGTCCTGACTTTC
>-|-|TRBJ2-4|TRBV7-2
CASSLVGLAKNIQYF
TGTGCCAGCAGCTTAGTGGGACTAGCCAAAAACATTCAGTACTTC
>few|TRBD2|TRBJ2-3|TRBV27
CASSFRTSGGTDTQYF
TGTGCCAGCAGTTTCCGGACTAGCGGGGGGACAGATACGCAGTATTTT
>-|-|TRBJ1-5|TRBV18
CASSPGVRTASNQPQHF
TGTGCCAGCTCACCAGGGGTCCGAACGGCTAGCAATCAGCCCCAGCATTTT
>-|-|TRBJ1-5|TRBV12-3/TRBV12-4
CASTPSGADCGNQPQHF
TGTGCCAGCACCCCGTCAGGGGCGGATTGTGGCAATCAGCCCCAGCATTTT
>-|-|TRBJ1-4|TRBV30
CAWSFNEKLFF
TGTGCCTGGAGTTTTAACGAAAAACTGTTTTTT
>-|-|TRBJ1-2|TRBV6-6
CASSLSSEGHPYGYTF
TGTGCCAGCAGTTTATCTTCTGAGGGACACCCTTATGGCTACACCTTC
>-|TRBD1|TRBJ2-3|TRBV6-1
CASTFTGAPTDTQYF
TGTGCCAGCACCTTTACAGGGGCCCCCACAGATACGCAGTATTTT
>-|TRBD1|TRBJ2-1|TRBV19
CASSIDGQVYNEQFF
TGTGCCAGTAGTATAGATGGACAGGTATACAATGAGCAGTTCTTC
>medium-sized|TRBD1|TRBJ2-5|TRBV19
CASSMGQPGETQYF
TGTGCCAGTAGTATGGGACAGCCGGGAGAGACCCAGTACTTC
>-|-|TRBJ1-4|TRBV4-2
CASRPGGEGTNEKLFF
TGTGCCAGCAGACCCGGTGGGGAAGGAACTAATGAAAAACTGTTTTTT
>-|TRBD2|TRBJ2-1|TRBV6-1
CASSDSSGSYNEQFF
TGTGCCAGCAGTGACTCTAGCGGCTCCTACAATGAGCAGTTCTTC
>few|-|TRBJ2-7|TRBV30
CAWSLRRGYEQYF
TGTGCCTGGAGTCTTCGTAGGGGGTACGAGCAGTACTTC
>few|-|TRBJ1-2|TRBV19
CASTDPLGANYGYTF
TGTGCCAGTACCGACCCCCTCGGAGCTAACTATGGCTACACCTTC
>few|-|TRBJ1-3|TRBV6-5
CASRHRASGNTIYF
TGTGCCAGCAGGCACAGGGCATCTGGAAACACCATATATTTT
>few|-|TRBJ2-2|TRBV19
CASSIGGRGGELFF
TGTGCCAGTAGTATTGGCGGGCGGGGCGGGGAGCTGTTTTTT
>few|-|TRBJ2-7|TRBV27
CASSLGRTYEQYF
TGTGCCAGCAGTTTGGGACGGACCTACGAGCAGTACTTC
>medium-sized|TRBD1|TRBJ2-7|TRBV6-5
CASRPDRGRTYEQYF
TGTGCCAGCAGACCCGACAGGGGCCGGACCTACGAGCAGTACTTC
>-|TRBD1|TRBJ2-1|TRBV25-1
CASSGRTGRDEQFF
TGTGCCAGCAGTGGCCGGACAGGGCGGGATGAGCAGTTCTTC
>few|TRBD2|TRBJ2-3|TRBV6-5
CASSRGLADSSTDTQYF
TGTGCCAGCAGCCGTGGACTAGCGGATTCTAGCACAGATACGCAGTATTTT
>medium-sized|-|TRBJ2-2|TRBV6-6
CASSPTRELFF
TGTGCCAGCAGCCCTACCCGGGAGCTGTTTTTT
>few|TRBD2|TRBJ2-3|TRBV20-1
CSARAASGGRADTQYF
TGCAGTGCTAGGGCGGCTAGCGGGGGGCGGGCAGATACGCAGTATTTT
>few|-|TRBJ2-7|TRBV10-3
CAISRYSTGSYEQYF
TGTGCCATCAGCCGATATTCGACGGGTTCCTACGAGCAGTACTTC
>-|-|TRBJ2-7|TRBV5-4
CASSHGGRGPYEQYF
TGTGCCAGCAGCCATGGGGGCAGGGGTCCCTACGAGCAGTACTTC
>few|-|TRBJ1-1|TRBV19
CASSTRRENTEAFF
TGTGCCAGTAGTACTCGACGGGAGAACACTGAAGCTTTCTTT
>once|TRBD1|TRBJ2-2|TRBV5-1
CASSLEGQANTGELFF
TGCGCCAGCAGCTTGGAGGGACAGGCGAACACCGGGGAGCTGTTTTTT
>-|TRBD2|TRBJ2-3|TRBV5-4
CASRRAGGRDTQYF
TGTGCCAGCAGACGAGCGGGGGGGCGCGATACGCAGTATTTT
>-|-|TRBJ1-5|TRBV6-2/TRBV6-3
CASSHGTRFSNQPQHF
TGTGCCAGCAGTCATGGGACACGTTTTAGCAATCAGCCCCAGCATTTT
>few|TRBD1|TRBJ2-7|TRBV5-4
CASSPPGQGFEQYF
TGTGCCAGCAGCCCCCCGGGACAGGGATTTGAGCAGTACTTC
>medium-sized|-|TRBJ2-1|TRBV29-1
CSVDVGWGVGEQFF
TGCAGCGTTGATGTTGGGTGGGGGGTCGGTGAGCAGTTCTTC
>-|-|TRBJ2-5|TRBV5-5
CASSLDPGLRSIQETQYF
TGTGCCAGCAGCTTAGATCCGGGGTTGAGGAGTATACAAGAGACCCAGTACTTC
>-|-|TRBJ2-3|TRBV6-4
CASSDRAGSSTDTQYF
TGTGCCAGCAGTGACCGCGCAGGGTCCTCCACAGATACGCAGTATTTT
>few|TRBD1|TRBJ2-7|TRBV19
CASSQRDRSGEQYF
TGTGCCAGTAGTCAACGGGACAGGTCGGGCGAGCAGTACTTC
>few|-|TRBJ2-2|TRBV12-3/TRBV12-4
CASSFPLNTGELFF
TGTGCCAGCAGTTTCCCGTTGAACACCGGGGAGCTGTTTTTT
>-|-|TRBJ1-4|TRBV7-9
CASSSSGEKLFF
TGTGCCAGCAGCTCGTCGGGTGAAAAACTGTTTTTT
>few|-|TRBJ2-5|TRBV18
CASSGWTTTWGTQYF
TGTGCCAGCTCCGGCTGGACAACTACTTGGGGGACCCAGTACTTC
>-|TRBD1|TRBJ1-1|TRBV6-1
CASTGTAEAFF
TGTGCCAGCACCGGGACAGCCGAAGCTTTCTTT
>few|TRBD1|TRBJ2-3|TRBV6-2/TRBV6-3
CASSYSGQGPDTQYF
TGTGCCAGCAGTTACTCGGGACAGGGACCAGATACGCAGTATTTT
>few|-|TRBJ1-2|TRBV6-5
CASRNQGYGYTF
TGTGCCAGCAGGAATCAGGGTTATGGCTACACCTTC
>-|-|TRBJ2-6|TRBV6-2/TRBV6-3
CASTSTRPSGANVLTF
TGTGCCAGCACCTCCACAAGGCCCTCTGGGGCCAACGTCCTGACTTTC
>-|-|TRBJ2-2|TRBV12-3/TRBV12-4
CASRPPNTGELFF
TGTGCCAGCAGGCCACCGAACACCGGGGAGCTGTTTTTT
>medium-sized|TRBD2|TRBJ2-2|TRBV30
CAYRLAGDTGELFF
TGTGCCTACCGACTAGCGGGGGACACCGGGGAGCTGTTTTTT
>-|-|TRBJ1-5|TRBV19
CASSFSAGIKQPQHF
TGTGCCAGTAGTTTTAGTGCAGGCATCAAACAGCCCCAGCATTTT